The 15 T cell receptor beta chains below come from one sample, sequenced in a study of a mutant IDH1 vaccine in newly diagnosed glioma. Antigens of these TCRs are unknown. Time point in this sample: week 23, last vaccination. Vaccinated patients received 300 ug of mutant IDH1 20-mer peptide per dose, with topical imiquimod. Sequenced by immunoSEQ multiplex PCR; TCRdb stores in-frame clones only, minus some. The sample shows approximately 35,000 clones, 88% of them seen only once. The sequencing here drew on PBMCs, taken from a glioma patient whose treatment included an IDH1 peptide vaccine. The receptors come from a man aged 35-49 years with glioma.

The V call is TRBV4-2, the J call TRBJ2-7, with 11 bases aligning to TRBD2. The junction had 4 bases not matched to a gene; V was cut back by 0 bases and J by 3 bases. This CDR3 spans 16 amino acids. The V gene's germline CDR1 is LGHNA and CDR2 YNFKEQ. CDR3 sequence: CASSQDPTSGGYEQYF. The DNA of the CDR3 is TGTGCCAGCAGCCAAGATCCCACTAGCGGGGGCTACGAGCAGTACTTC.

This chain joins TRBV4-3 and TRBJ2-1, with TRBD2 identical over 10 bases. This CDR3 is built from 15 residues. V was pared by 8 bases and J by 4 bases, with 8 bases of the junction left unmatched. Germline assignment: CDR1 LGHNA and CDR2 YSLEER. CDR3 nucleotide sequence: TGCGCCAGCGGTTTTGGGACTAGCGTTTACAATGAGCAGTTCTTC. Protein sequence: CASGFGTSVYNEQFF.

CDR3 nucleotide sequence: TGTGCCAGCAGCCATGACACGTGGTCAGGGGATTTTCAGGATGTCGGAAACACCATATATTTT. It is translated as CASSHDTWSGDFQDVGNTIYF. The rearrangement joins TRBV14 to TRBJ1-3; D is perhaps TRBD1 (6 bases). Trimming left V 3 bases short and J 4 bases short, with 31 bases between. The V gene's germline CDR1 is SGHDN and CDR2 FVKESK. The CDR3 contains 21 residues.

The rearrangement joins TRBV27 to TRBJ2-1; D might be TRBD1 or TRBD2, each matching 6 bases. The CDR3 spans 12 residues. Germline assignment: CDR1 MNHEY and CDR2 SMNVEV (reference sequence). Trimming removed 3 bases at V and 8 bases at J, with 8 bases between. CDR3 sequence (DNA): TGTGCCAGCAGTTTTAGGGGGGATGAGCAGTTCTTC. It translates to CASSFRGDEQFF.

V gene TRBV9 combines with J gene TRBJ2-7; tentative D call: TRBD2 (5 bases). The germline gives CDR1 SGDLS, CDR2 YYNGEE. The CDR3 has 15 residues. V lost 4 bases and J lost 2, with 16 bases in between. CDR3 loop: CASSPSPLLPYEQYF. For the CDR3, the DNA is TGTGCCAGCAGCCCTAGCCCGTTACTGCCCTACGAGCAGTACTTC.

V gene TRBV19 combines with J gene TRBJ2-6; maybe TRBD2 (5 bases). The V and J ends lost 5 bases and 0 bases respectively, with 14 bases between them. Germline lookup yields CDR1 LNHDA and CDR2 SQIVND (reference sequence). The CDR3 runs 17 residues. CDR3 region: CASSRDRVSSGANVLTF. The CDR3 DNA sequence: TGTGCCAGTAGTCGGGATAGGGTAAGCTCTGGGGCCAACGTCCTGACTTTC.

J is TRBJ2-5 and V is TRBV27, with a possible D match to TRBD1 (7 bases). Germline-derived CDR1 and CDR2 are MNHEY and SMNVEV (reference sequence). Trimming left V 7 bases short and J 5 bases short, with 17 bases between. CDR3 size: 14 residues. CDR3 nucleotide sequence: TGTGCCAGCAAGTGGTCAGGGGGAGGCGAGACCCAGTACTTC. It codes for CASKWSGGGETQYF.

The sample holds a few counts of this clone. This chain connects TRBV5-1 to TRBJ1-3; D gene unclear. CDR3 size: 16 residues. The V gene's germline CDR1 is SGHRS and CDR2 YFSETQ. Trimming took 2 bases from V and 4 from J, leaving 16 bases between them. CDR3 nucleotide sequence: TGCGCCAGCAGCTTAGGTTGGGGTTCATCCGGAAACACCATATATTTT. Encoded protein: CASSLGWGSSGNTIYF.

V is TRBV5-1 and J is TRBJ2-7, with a possible D match to TRBD2 (5 bases). This CDR3 comprises 14 residues. Trimming removed 2 bases at V and 4 bases at J, with 13 bases between. Per germline, CDR1 SGHRS and CDR2 YFSETQ. The CDR3 loop reads CASSLGGPPYEQYF. For the CDR3, the DNA is TGCGCCAGCAGCTTAGGAGGTCCCCCTTACGAGCAGTACTTC.

The V call is TRBV30, the J call TRBJ1-4; TRBD1 might be the D (6 bases). The CDR3 is made up of 13 amino acids. Trimming left V 0 bases short and J 8 bases short, with 10 bases between. Germline assignment: CDR1 GTSNPN and CDR2 SVGIG (reference sequence). Here the CDR3 DNA reads TGTGCCTGGAGTGTTGGGGGGGCGGAAAAACTGTTTTTT. Amino acid sequence: CAWSVGGAEKLFF.

V and J are TRBV6-6 and TRBJ2-1; 11 bases match TRBD2. The germline V gene encodes CDR1 MNHNY and CDR2 SVGAGI (reference sequence). V was clipped by 3 bases and J by 7 bases; unmatched bases: 8. The CDR3 extends over 16 amino acids. The CDR3 DNA reads as TGTGCCAGCAGTTATGGGGCTAGCGGGGGGAAAAATGAGCAGTTCTTC. Its protein product is CASSYGASGGKNEQFF.

The rearrangement links TRBV7-6 to TRBJ1-2; maybe TRBD1 (6 bases). From germline, CDR1 is SGHVS and CDR2 FNYEAQ. The length of the CDR3 is 17 residues. The V and J ends lost 2 bases and 1 base respectively, with 17 bases between them. The CDR3 spells CASSLSVQGSFNYGYTF. DNA for the CDR3: TGTGCCAGCAGCTTAAGTGTTCAGGGGTCTTTTAACTATGGCTACACCTTC.

The CDR3 loop reads CASRSAEGQKRGYTF. The CDR3 DNA reads as TGTGCCAGCAGATCCGCCGAAGGGCAGAAGCGTGGCTACACCTTC. The gene calls are TRBV28 and TRBJ1-2; D is uncertain. Germline values: CDR1 MDHEN, CDR2 SYDVKM. The CDR3 sequence is 15 residues long. The germline V and J ends were trimmed by 6 bases and 7 bases, with 21 bases remaining between them.

This chain uses TRBV5-1 with TRBJ2-5, with TRBD1 matching 11 bases. Trimming at V came to 4 bases and at J to 5 bases, leaving 7 bases not matched to a gene. Germline CDR1 SGHRS, CDR2 YFSETQ. CDR3 length: 15 amino acids. Here the CDR3 reads CASSRTGGFLETQYF. The CDR3 DNA follows: TGCGCCAGCAGCAGGACAGGGGGCTTTTTGGAGACCCAGTACTTC.

The V and J genes are TRBV6-6 and TRBJ1-5; possibly TRBD1 for D (6 bases). V was shortened by 4 bases and J by 5 bases, with 9 bases between the two germline ends. This CDR3 region has 13 residues. Germline values: CDR1 MNHNY, CDR2 SVGAGI (reference sequence). CDR3 amino acids: CASSSGVDQPQHF. The CDR3 nucleotides are TGTGCCAGCAGTTCAGGGGTTGATCAGCCCCAGCATTTT.